This T cell receptor beta chain was captured by sequencing in a study of T-cell memory formation after mild COVID-19. Turning to the study itself: Largely, the TCR clusters proved donor specific.

Via MiXCR, TCRdb re-called the 5' RACE reads, giving one row per CDR3 protein. Among more than 400,000 distinct CDR3 sequences listed, 18% were seen once. V dropped 3 bases and J dropped 5; count of bases not matched to a gene: 7. The CDR3 has 15 residues. The germline CDR1 and CDR2 sequences are MGHRA and YSYEKL. Sequenced material: PBMCs or a T cell subset sorted from them (not recorded which). J is TRBJ1-1 and V is TRBV4-1; TRBD1 matches 9 bases. The receptor was isolated from an adult woman who had mild COVID-19 (a few samples of this study predate the infection). Cell type and time point are not known. CDR3 in amino acids: CASSQDTGQGTEAFF. CDR3 coding DNA: TGCGCCAGCAGCCAGGATACGGGACAGGGAACTGAAGCTTTCTTT.